A single sample gave rise to the 4 T cell receptor beta chains below, sequenced in a study of radiotherapy plus CTLA-4 blockade in lung cancer. Clones were read by immunoSEQ multiplex PCR, and TCRdb kept only the in-frame ones, dropping some. This table has 55,000 to 75,000 clones, around 77% appearing once. Material: peripheral blood, obtained from a patient treated with radiotherapy plus ipilimumab. The receptors come from a human donor with non-small cell lung cancer whose response to radiotherapy plus ipilimumab could not be evaluated. Some clones in this sample may be carry-over from other donors' samples.

The chain carries TRBV9 and TRBJ2-1; 11 bases agree with TRBD2. The CDR3 contains 18 residues. Trimming at V came to 1 base and at J to 5 bases, leaving 11 bases not matched to a gene. Germline V gene data show CDR1 as SGDLS and CDR2 as YYNGEE. As DNA, the CDR3 is TGTGCCAGCAGCGTACGCCTAGCGGGGGGCCCCTGGAACAATGAGCAGTTCTTC. Amino acids: CASSVRLAGGPWNNEQFF.

This chain connects TRBV7-6 to TRBJ2-5, with a tentative D call TRBD2 (6 bases). Germline V CDR1 and CDR2: SGHVS, FNYEAQ. V was trimmed by 4 bases and J by 0 bases, leaving 15 bases between them. The CDR3 covers 16 residues. CDR3 protein: CASSYSLAGYQETQYF. In nucleotides, the CDR3 is TGTGCCAGCAGCTATAGCCTCGCGGGGTACCAAGAGACCCAGTACTTC.

The V gene is TRBV20-1, the J gene TRBJ1-2; D gene uncertain. This CDR3 contains 11 residues. Germline V CDR1 and CDR2: DFQATT, SNEGSKA (reference sequence). V lost 5 bases and J lost 8, with 12 bases in between. Written as DNA, the CDR3 is TGCAGTGCTCCCGGCGGGTTCGGCTACACCTTC. This sequence encodes CSAPGGFGYTF.

This chain links TRBV28 with TRBJ2-3; TRBD2 matches 12 bases. The V segment lost 8 bases and the J segment 5 bases; nucleotides outside the gene matches: 11. CDR3 length: 16 residues. Per the germline V gene, CDR1 is MDHEN and CDR2 is SYDVKM. CDR3 DNA sequence: TGTGCCAGCGACAGGACACTAGCGGGGGGTATAGATACGCAGTATTTT. Encoded protein: CASDRTLAGGIDTQYF. Using reference TRBV28 and TRBJ2-3 for the parts outside the CDR3, the full variable domain is DVKVTQSSRYLVKRTGEKVFLECVQDMDHENMFWYRQDPGLGLRLIYFSYDVKMKEKGDIPEGYSVSREKKERFSLILESASTNQTSMYLCASDRTLAGGIDTQYFGPGTRLTVL.